The T cell receptor (beta chain) described here comes from a study of response to subunit inactivated influenza vaccine. TCRdb re-called the RT-PCR reads through MiXCR, storing one row per CDR3 protein. Of roughly 710,000 distinct CDR3 sequences in the sample, around 13% are singletons; the top ten hold approximately 7.6%. V lost 5 bases, J lost 0 bases, and 11 bases lay in between. CDR1 is DFQATT and CDR2 is SNEGSKA in the germline V gene (reference sequence). The CDR3 contains 14 residues. This clonotype was observed a few times. The rearrangement uses TRBV20-1 and TRBJ2-1; D is unresolved. This sequence originates from a man aged 50-59 years who received an inactivated influenza vaccine. The input for sequencing was PBMCs from blood, taken around 14 days before vaccination. The CDR3 DNA reads as TGCAGTGCTTACGACGTGAGCTCCTACAATGAGCAGTTCTTC. It is translated as CSAYDVSSYNEQFF.